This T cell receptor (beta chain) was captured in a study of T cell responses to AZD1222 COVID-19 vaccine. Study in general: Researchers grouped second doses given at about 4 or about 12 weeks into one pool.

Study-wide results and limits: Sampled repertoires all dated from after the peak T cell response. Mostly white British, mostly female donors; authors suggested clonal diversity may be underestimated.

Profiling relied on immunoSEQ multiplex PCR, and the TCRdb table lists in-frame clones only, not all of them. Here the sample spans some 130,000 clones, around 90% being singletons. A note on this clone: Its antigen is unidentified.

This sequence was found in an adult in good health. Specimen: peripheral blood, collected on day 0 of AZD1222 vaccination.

In DNA form, the CDR3 reads TGTGCCAGCAGCTCTAAAGGCAGAGCGAACACCGGGGAGCTGTTTTTT. It encodes CASSSKGRANTGELFF. The chain links TRBV7-2 to TRBJ2-2; D not resolved. Germline V gene sequence: CDR1 SGHTA, CDR2 FQGNSA. The length of the CDR3 is 16 residues. V shed 4 bases and J shed 0 bases, with 12 bases lying between them.